Here is one T cell receptor beta chain with its context. Its cognate antigen has yet to be identified. One base away there is no much larger clone; base qualities are not given. The CDR3 contains 16 residues, cysteine and phenylalanine counted. The only DNA kept is the CDR3, 48 bases in frame from the first base. V has 5 bases trimmed and J has 0 bases trimmed; junction bases matching no gene number 7. From a lookup of the germline V gene, CDR1 and CDR2 are SGHTA and FQGNSA. In the prospective study, participants were roughly 18 to 100 years old, resided in about two dozen geographic areas of the United States, and were enrolled through a virtual design. Cohort assignment in the prospective study relied on participant-reported clinical history from a screening survey and a study questionnaire. Recovered participants in ImmuneRACE Cohort 3 were defined as having two consecutive negative NP/OP PCR tests, clearance from a healthcare professional, or resolution of symptoms. In the prospective study, mobile phlebotomists collected whole blood, serum and a nasopharyngeal or oropharyngeal swab from each participant. Over a roughly 2-month period, participants in the prospective study had the option of providing additional blood draws and questionnaires. Prospective study blood samples were shipped either frozen or at room temperature before DNA extraction.

The data derive from a study of blood T cell repertoires in COVID-19 (TCRdb year 2020). Concerning the study at large: The collaborator samples originated in the United States, Italy and Spain and spanned the acute and convalescent phases of COVID-19. The samples were drawn from two sources: the first 160 participants of the ongoing ImmuneRACE study, and 950 to 1,500 subjects contributed by 6 global collaborators. The material from the prospective study consisted of cDNA or gDNA derived from T cells, B-cell-depleted T cells, or PBMCs. The sample metadata nearly always contained a de-identified subject ID, COVID-19 status, age in years and sex. HLA class I and class II types, where available, came from metadata supplied by the sample provider rather than from assay-based typing. The repertoires were released in a freely available public database meant as a resource for research on the immune response to SARS-CoV-2. Deeply sampled blood TCRbeta repertoires from subjects exposed to, actively infected with, or recovered from COVID-19 were included in the dataset.

TCRbeta CDR3 regions were amplified from genomic DNA using the immunoSEQ Assay, a bias-controlled multiplex PCR. Per the original workflow: The number of nucleated cells in each sample was estimated from the amplification of reference gene primers within the assay. Sequence reads were collapsed and filtered to measure the absolute abundance of every unique TCRbeta CDR3 rearrangement. For each sample, productive Simpson clonality was calculated as the square root of Simpson's diversity index over productive rearrangements. TCRdb's version of the immuneACCESS table is confined to in-frame rearrangements and falls short of the full clone set. An unresolved V gene accounts for under half of the shortfall where checked; the remainder is of unknown origin. The DNA was the basis for D and trimming; V, J and clone size are from that table. Here the sample has approximately 160,000 clones; about 84% occur a single time. Of the sample, under 7% is held by the ten largest clones.

The paper as a whole reports these results and caveats: The amount of clinical and demographic metadata varied by source and participant and was provided uncurated.

The TCR comes from a man aged 35 to 55 who had recovered from COVID-19. The chain couples TRBV7-2 to TRBJ1-3; the junction holds 7 bases that match TRBD1. The source material was PBMCs or T cells enriched from blood (not recorded which). The DNA is as follows: TGTGCCAGCAGCGTGGGACAGCTCCTCTCTGGAAACACCATATATTTT. Its translation is CASSVGQLLSGNTIYF.